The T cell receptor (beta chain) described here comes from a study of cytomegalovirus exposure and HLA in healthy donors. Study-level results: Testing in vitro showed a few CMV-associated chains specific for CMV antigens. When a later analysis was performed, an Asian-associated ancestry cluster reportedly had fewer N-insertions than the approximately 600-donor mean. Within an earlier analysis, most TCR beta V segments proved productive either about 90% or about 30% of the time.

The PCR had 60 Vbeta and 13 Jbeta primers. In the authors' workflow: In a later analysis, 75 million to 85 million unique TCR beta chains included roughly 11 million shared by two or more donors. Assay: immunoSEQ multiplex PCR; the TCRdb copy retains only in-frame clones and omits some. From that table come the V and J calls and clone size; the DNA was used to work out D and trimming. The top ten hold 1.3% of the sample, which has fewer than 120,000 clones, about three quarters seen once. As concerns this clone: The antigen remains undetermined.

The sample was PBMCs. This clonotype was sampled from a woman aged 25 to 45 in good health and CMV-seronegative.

CDR3 loop: CASSSSGGYEQYF. CDR3 coding DNA: TGTGCCAGCAGCTCCAGCGGGGGCTACGAGCAGTACTTC. This chain joins TRBV7-3 and TRBJ2-7, with TRBD2 identical over 8 bases. V trimming: 4 bases; J trimming: 3 bases; junction bases outside the gene matches: 2. CDR3 length equals 13 residues. CDR1 is SGHTA, CDR2 FQGTGA, per germline.